This entry lists 29 T cell receptor beta chains sequenced from one sample in a study of metastatic and nonmetastatic thyroid tumors. Ahead of thyroid surgery, no patient had received treatment of any kind. TCRdb reanalyzed the PCR reads via MiXCR. The sample has around 22,000 clones; 15% to 20% are singletons. Sequencing used blood. The origin of the receptors is a male donor with papillary thyroid cancer or a benign thyroid nodule (not recorded which). Some clones in this sample may be carry-over from other donors' samples.

The table lists this clone with many counts. The chain links TRBV9 to TRBJ1-1; the D is unclear. This CDR3 comprises 14 residues. Deletions cut 2 bases from V and 0 bases from J, with 8 bases between. The germline gives CDR1 SGDLS, CDR2 YYNGEE. The CDR3 protein is CASSVRALNTEAFF. The DNA for the CDR3 is TGTGCCAGCAGCGTTCGAGCCTTGAACACTGAAGCTTTCTTT.

This chain joins TRBV15 and TRBJ1-2; D is perhaps TRBD1 (5 bases). The V gene lost 0 bases and the J gene lost 7 bases, with 6 bases spanning the gap. CDR3 size: 12 residues. Per the germline V gene, CDR1 is LNHNV and CDR2 is YYDKDF (reference sequence). Here the CDR3 DNA reads TGTGCCACCAGCAGAGATGGGGGTGGCTACACCTTC. Its protein is CATSRDGGGYTF.

This clone is classed as medium-sized. V gene TRBV19 combines with J gene TRBJ2-6, with TRBD1 identical over 7 bases. Germline V gene sequence: CDR1 LNHDA, CDR2 SQIVND (reference sequence). This CDR3 has 15 amino acids. J lost 5 bases, V lost 5 bases, and 6 bases had no gene match. The CDR3 sequence is CASSQDRRWANVLTF. CDR3 nucleotide sequence: TGTGCCAGTAGTCAGGACAGGAGGTGGGCCAACGTCCTGACTTTC.

The chain is built from TRBV11-2 and TRBJ1-1; 11 bases map to TRBD1. Germline V gives CDR1 SGHAT, CDR2 FQNNGV. The trim removed 5 bases at V and 11 bases at J, leaving 7 bases unmatched. The CDR3 extends over 13 amino acids. The CDR3 coding sequence is TGTGCCAGCAGCCCCGGACAGGGGGCCGGTGCTTTCTTT. The encoded protein is CASSPGQGAGAFF.

This clone was observed a handful of times. The chain has TRBV7-2 and TRBJ1-2; no clear D. The V gene lost 3 bases and the J gene lost 5 bases, with 7 bases spanning the gap. There are 12 residues in the CDR3. Germline V gene lookup returns CDR1 SGHTA and CDR2 FQGNSA. CDR3 sequence: CASSLTHYGYTF. The DNA for the CDR3 is TGTGCCAGCAGCTTGACACATTATGGCTACACCTTC.

The chain has TRBV2 and TRBJ1-2; D is unresolved. Trimming left V 3 bases short and J 8 bases short, with 13 bases between. The CDR3 extends over 13 amino acids. Per the germline V gene, CDR1 is SNHLY and CDR2 is FYNNEI. Here the CDR3 DNA reads TGTGCCAGCAGTGAGACGGTCTATGGCGGCTACACCTTC. Translating it yields CASSETVYGGYTF.

The chain combines TRBV27 with TRBJ2-7, with 10 positions matching TRBD1. V was pared by 8 bases and J by 6 bases, with 7 bases of the junction left unmatched. The CDR3 runs 13 residues. The germline V gene encodes CDR1 MNHEY and CDR2 SMNVEV (reference sequence). The CDR3 spells CASRGTGAIEQYF. In DNA, the CDR3 is TGTGCCAGCCGAGGGACAGGGGCGATCGAGCAGTACTTC.

This clone was counted many times. Within the sample, other DNA sequences also encode this same CDR3. This chain joins TRBV11-2 and TRBJ2-5; the D gene is possibly TRBD1 (6 bases). This CDR3 contains 14 residues. The V end lost 4 bases, the J end lost 2 bases, and 11 bases lay between the germline ends. The germline gives CDR1 SGHAT, CDR2 FQNNGV. This chain's CDR3 is CASSSQGFQETQYF. The CDR3 DNA is TGTGCCAGCAGCTCCCAGGGGTTTCAAGAGACCCAGTACTTC.

This clone is categorized as medium-sized (0.01 to 0.1%). The chain has TRBV24-1 and TRBJ2-3, with a possible D match to TRBD1 (5 bases). The germline gives CDR1 KGHDR, CDR2 SFDVKD. The length of the CDR3 is 14 residues. Trimming removed 4 bases at V and 3 bases at J, with 10 bases between. CDR3 protein: CATSDVKGTDTQYF. The CDR3 DNA is TGTGCCACCAGTGACGTCAAGGGGACAGATACGCAGTATTTT.

This clone was counted ten times or more. V is TRBV29-1 and J is TRBJ2-1, with D perhaps being TRBD1 or TRBD2 (5 bases each). From germline, CDR1 is SQVTM and CDR2 ANQGSEA. The CDR3 spans 17 residues. Deletions cut 1 base from V and 0 bases from J, with 16 bases between. The CDR3 nucleotides read TGCAGCGTTGAAGGAGCGGCAGGGCCCCCCTCCTACAATGAGCAGTTCTTC. Translated, it gives CSVEGAAGPPSYNEQFF.

In this sample, this clone turned up many times. The CDR3 protein is CASSLWYTVNQDYNEQFF. The CDR3 DNA is TGTGCCAGCAGCTTGTGGTATACGGTCAATCAGGACTACAATGAGCAGTTCTTC. The gene calls are TRBV5-6 and TRBJ2-1; D remains unclear. CDR1 and CDR2 (germline): SGHDT, YYEEEE. This CDR3 comprises 18 residues. V lost 1 base and J 3 bases, leaving 20 bases between the germline ends.

V and J are TRBV6-5 and TRBJ1-5; D gene unclear. CDR1 and CDR2 from the germline V gene are MNHEY and SVGAGI. This CDR3 has 13 residues. Trimming took 0 bases from V and 5 from J, leaving 5 bases between them. CDR3 DNA sequence: TGTGCCAGCAGTTACTCGACCGATCAGCCCCAGCATTTT. Translation gives CASSYSTDQPQHF.

Relative to its sample, this clone is medium-sized (0.01 to 0.1%). The V gene is TRBV19, the J gene TRBJ2-7, with 10 positions matching TRBD2. Germline-derived CDR1 and CDR2 are LNHDA and SQIVND (reference sequence). Trimming took 5 bases from V and 7 from J; bases not matched to a gene: 11. The CDR3 extends over 15 amino acids. The CDR3 here is CASSEVASGRGEQYF. The CDR3 region has the DNA TGTGCCAGTAGTGAGGTGGCTAGCGGGAGAGGGGAGCAGTACTTC.

This clone was observed many times. J is TRBJ1-5 and V is TRBV20-1; 11 positions match TRBD1. V shed 6 bases, J shed 5 bases, and the junction held 9 bases outside the gene matches. Germline CDR1 reads DFQATT; CDR2 reads SNEGSKA (reference sequence). The CDR3 contains 15 residues. Written as DNA, the CDR3 is TGCAGTGCGAGGACAGGGGGCTTGCTTGATCAGCCCCAGCATTTT. Translated: CSARTGGLLDQPQHF.

By sample fraction, this clone is medium-sized. The chain links TRBV25-1 to TRBJ2-1; unclear D gene. This CDR3 region has 11 residues. CDR1 is MGHDK and CDR2 is SYGVNS in the germline V gene. V was clipped by 0 bases and J by 6 bases, with 0 bases between them. CDR3 region: CASSEYNEQFF. Written as DNA, the CDR3 is TGTGCCAGCAGTGAATACAATGAGCAGTTCTTC.

In its sample, this clone was seen many times. The chain has TRBV20-1 and TRBJ2-3; D is unresolved. The CDR3 has 13 amino acids. V was pared by 0 bases and J by 0 bases, with 4 bases between. Germline V lookup: CDR1 DFQATT, CDR2 SNEGSKA (reference sequence). CDR3 DNA: TGCAGTGCTAGAGACGTCAGCACAGATACGCAGTATTTT. Protein product: CSARDVSTDTQYF.

Concerning this clone itself: Mismatch with germline at one junction end may stem from a read error. The V call is TRBV5-1, the J call TRBJ2-1, with 9 bases matching TRBD2. This CDR3 is built from 16 residues. Germline CDR1 is SGHRS and CDR2 is YFSETQ. CDR3 DNA sequence: TGCGCCAGCTCCTCCCCTAGCGGGATCTCCTACAATCAGCAGTTCTTC. It yields the protein CASSSPSGISYNQQFF.

This clone was counted at least ten times. This chain connects TRBV3-1 to TRBJ2-1; D unclear. The CDR3 spans 15 residues. Trimming shortened V by 2 bases and J by 7 bases, and 15 bases separated the two germline ends. Germline CDR1 and CDR2: LGHDT and YNNKEL (reference sequence). The CDR3 is CASSQRTKQWNEQFF. In nucleotides, the CDR3 is TGTGCCAGCAGCCAACGGACGAAGCAGTGGAATGAGCAGTTCTTC.

Relative to its sample, this clone is medium-sized. This rearrangement joins TRBV6-2 or TRBV6-3 to TRBJ1-2; possible D gene TRBD1, 6 bases. The CDR3 consists of 16 residues. V was shortened by 8 bases and J by 8 bases, with 27 bases between the two germline ends. CDR1 and CDR2 (germline): MNHEY, SVGEGT. CDR3 residues: CASLPSAFDRTKGYTF. In DNA, the CDR3 is TGTGCCAGCCTTCCCTCGGCCTTCGACAGGACAAAGGGCTACACCTTC.

This chain connects TRBV5-1 to TRBJ2-6; no clear D. Germline CDR1 reads SGHRS; CDR2 reads YFSETQ. V lost 2 bases to trimming and J lost 0 bases, with 3 bases between them. This CDR3 has 14 residues. CDR3 region: CASSFSSGANVLTF. CDR3 coding DNA: TGCGCCAGCAGCTTTTCCTCTGGGGCCAACGTCCTGACTTTC.

This clone was observed at least ten times. The rearrangement joins TRBV24-1 to TRBJ2-5, with D hard to call. V was shortened by 9 bases and J by 4 bases, with 14 bases between the two germline ends. Germline V CDR1 and CDR2: KGHDR, SFDVKD. The CDR3 sequence is 13 residues long. CDR3 sequence reads: CATGQVGRETQYF. CDR3 bases: TGTGCCACCGGGCAGGTAGGCCGAGAGACCCAGTACTTC.

The rearrangement uses TRBV5-5 and TRBJ1-2; D gene ambiguous. The germline CDR1 and CDR2 sequences are SGHKS and YYEKEE (reference sequence). V was clipped by 0 bases and J by 3 bases, with 9 bases between them. This CDR3 has 14 residues. The CDR3 DNA is TGTGCCAGCAGCTTGGGAATGATGGACTATGGCTACACCTTC. Protein product: CASSLGMMDYGYTF.

The chain links TRBV3-1 to TRBJ1-6; D is unclear. Trimming left V 1 base short and J 9 bases short, with 7 bases between. This CDR3 has 13 amino acids. Germline CDR1 LGHDT, CDR2 YNNKEL (reference sequence). CDR3: CASSQGAPSPLHF. DNA for the CDR3: TGTGCCAGCAGCCAAGGAGCCCCTTCACCCCTCCACTTT. The variable domain in full, with the rest retrieved from reference TRBV3-1 and TRBJ1-6, is DTAVSQTPKYLVTQMGNDKSIKCEQNLGHDTMYWYKQDSKKFLKIMFSYNNKELIINETVPNRFSPKSPDKAHLNLHINSLELGDSAVYFCASSQGAPSPLHFGNGTRLTVT.

This clone was detected many times. The chain uses TRBV29-1 and TRBJ2-7; the D is unclear. Germline V gene lookup returns CDR1 SQVTM and CDR2 ANQGSEA. CDR3 length: 13 amino acids. Trimming pared 6 bases from V and 5 bases from J, leaving 17 bases between. The CDR3, as DNA: TGCAGCGTCGCCCCGGCGGAGCTTCACGAGCAGTACTTC. It is translated as CSVAPAELHEQYF.

This clone has a count of ten or more. V gene TRBV4-1 combines with J gene TRBJ2-5; no reliable D call. From germline, CDR1 is MGHRA and CDR2 YSYEKL. The germline V and J ends were trimmed by 2 bases and 2 bases, with 9 bases remaining between them. There are 14 residues in the CDR3. As DNA, the CDR3 is TGCGCCAGCAGCCAACAAAGCTCTCAAGAGACCCAGTACTTC. It specifies CASSQQSSQETQYF.

Sample share makes this clone medium-sized (0.01 to 0.1%). The chain joins TRBV12-3 or TRBV12-4 to TRBJ2-1; TRBD2 aligns across 7 bases. This CDR3 has 15 residues. Here the CDR3 DNA reads TGTGCGGCCTCTATGGGTAGCGGGCTAGACAATGAGCAGTTCTTC. Translating gives CAASMGSGLDNEQFF.

This clone was counted between two and nine times. This chain joins TRBV11-2 and TRBJ1-5; maybe TRBD1 (5 bases). This CDR3 is 15 amino acids long. V was pared by 1 base and J by 6 bases, with 13 bases between. The V gene's germline CDR1 is SGHAT and CDR2 FQNNGV. CDR3 coding DNA: TGTGCCAGCAGCTTAGGGGTGGGGGGTGGTCAGCCCCAGCATTTT. This codes for CASSLGVGGGQPQHF.

In its sample, this clone was seen a few times. The chain uses TRBV5-1 and TRBJ2-6; 9 positions agree with TRBD1. The CDR3 has 18 residues. The germline CDR1 and CDR2 sequences are SGHRS and YFSETQ. V dropped 4 bases and J dropped 0; count of bases not matched to a gene: 8. Here the CDR3 reads CASSEGTGIYSGANVLTF. CDR3 DNA: TGCGCCAGCAGCGAAGGGACAGGGATCTACTCTGGGGCCAACGTCCTGACTTTC.

This clone qualifies as medium-sized (0.01 to 0.1%). J is TRBJ2-2 and V is TRBV6-1; D is tentatively TRBD1 or TRBD2 (5 bases each). V lost 6 bases and J 4 bases, leaving 12 bases between the germline ends. This CDR3 has 14 amino acids. Germline V CDR1 and CDR2: MNHNS, SASEGT. This CDR3 reads CASRNLGGTGELFF. CDR3 nucleotide sequence: TGTGCCAGCAGAAATCTTGGGGGCACCGGGGAGCTGTTTTTT.